Below, 5 T cell receptor beta chains from the same sample are listed, as sequenced in a study of blood T cell repertoires in COVID-19. The assay was immunoSEQ multiplex PCR, and TCRdb's table has in-frame clones only and misses some. The table has 150,000 to 200,000 clones, more than 75% seen once; the top ten hold roughly 8.7%. Input material: peripheral blood. The receptors come from a woman in her 50s with active or convalescent COVID-19.

Only a few counts were recorded for this clone. The V call is TRBV30, the J call TRBJ2-7; possibly TRBD2 for D (7 bases). V was pared by 1 base and J by 4 bases, with 14 bases between. CDR3 length equals 14 residues. Germline loops: CDR1 GTSNPN, CDR2 SVGIG (reference sequence). As DNA, the CDR3 is TGTGCCTGGAGTGCCCAAGGGGGGGGATACGAGCAGTACTTC. Its protein is CAWSAQGGGYEQYF.

The chain couples TRBV18 to TRBJ1-1; tentatively, D is TRBD1 (6 bases). Per germline, CDR1 KGHSH and CDR2 LQKENI. V gave up 5 bases and J gave up 8 bases, with 9 bases separating them. The CDR3 is 11 amino acids. CDR3 sequence (DNA): TGTGCCAGCTCATCTACAGGGGAAGCTTTCTTT. Protein sequence: CASSSTGEAFF.

A word on this clone: The sample carries other DNA sequences with the same CDR3. The V and J genes are TRBV5-1 and TRBJ2-7, with TRBD1 matching over 7 bases. V shed 5 bases and J 0 bases; nucleotides not matched to a gene: 2. Looked up from germline, CDR1 is SGHRS and CDR2 is YFSETQ. The CDR3 covers 13 residues. The CDR3 DNA is TGCGCCAGCAGACAGGGGAGCTCCTACGAGCAGTACTTC. It encodes CASRQGSSYEQYF.

The V and J genes are TRBV19 and TRBJ2-1, with TRBD2 identical over 10 bases. CDR1 is LNHDA and CDR2 is SQIVND in the germline V gene (reference sequence). The CDR3 is 17 amino acids. Losses at the gene ends were 0 bases for V and 2 bases for J; bases not matched to a gene: 4. In DNA, the CDR3 is TGTGCCAGTAGTATAGACACGGGACTAGCGACCTACAATGAGCAGTTCTTC. It encodes CASSIDTGLATYNEQFF.

V and J are TRBV18 and TRBJ1-2, with D unresolved. The V end lost 6 bases, the J end lost 0 bases, and 14 bases lay between the germline ends. The CDR3 extends over 15 amino acids. Germline CDR1 KGHSH, CDR2 LQKENI. The DNA for the CDR3 is TGTGCCAGCTCGCCAGAGGCAGACCCTAACTATGGCTACACCTTC. It is translated as CASSPEADPNYGYTF.